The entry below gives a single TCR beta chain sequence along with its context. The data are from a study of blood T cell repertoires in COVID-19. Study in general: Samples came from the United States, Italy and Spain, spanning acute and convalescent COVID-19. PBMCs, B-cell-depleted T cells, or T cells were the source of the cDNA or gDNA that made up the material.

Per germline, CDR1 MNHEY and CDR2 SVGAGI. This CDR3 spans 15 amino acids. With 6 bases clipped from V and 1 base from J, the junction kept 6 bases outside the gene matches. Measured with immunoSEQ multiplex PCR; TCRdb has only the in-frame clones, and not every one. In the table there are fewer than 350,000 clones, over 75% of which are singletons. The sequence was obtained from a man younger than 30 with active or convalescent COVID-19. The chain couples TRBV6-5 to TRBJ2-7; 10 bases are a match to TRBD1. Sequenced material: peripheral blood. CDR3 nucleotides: TGTGCCAGCAGACCCGGGACAGGGGTATCCTACGAGCAGTACTTC. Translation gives CASRPGTGVSYEQYF.